This record covers a single T cell receptor (beta chain). The antigen it binds to is not known. No base quality values were provided; no much bigger clone lies one nucleotide off. The sample's time point label, decoded: blood at routine non-recurrence follow-up after resection. Without any cell sorting, TCR sequencing was performed on whole RNA extracted either from tumor and nontumor lung tissue or from cryopreserved PBMC samples. A patient was chosen for TCR sequencing only when enough RNA was available from at least two tumor regions. The library relied on 5' RACE. The instrument given in TCRdb is NextSeq 500. The TCR library protocol attached a unique molecular identifier to each TCR cDNA molecule to allow correction of PCR and sequencing errors. The paper's data handling went like this. TCR identification, UMI-based error correction and CDR3 extraction were performed with Decombinator tools. TCRs above a frequency of 2 per 1,000, corresponding to the top 1% of the tumor frequency distribution, were defined as expanded. Each repertoire was subsampled 100 times to 5,000 TCRs, after which Renyi diversity was computed with the R vegan package. CDR3 similarity networks were built from amino acid triplet string-kernel similarity, connecting CDR3s with pairwise similarity above 0.82. The raw public data were reprocessed by TCRdb itself: fastp quality trimming at Q25, MiXCR clonotype calling, in-frame beta chains only. Rows matching on CDR3 protein sequence are summarized as one entry with the most common DNA and genes. TCRdb assigned the V and J calls; the authors' analysis was not used. This sample has tens of thousands of distinct CDR3 sequences in its table, and about 7.6% of those were observed once. The ten largest clones represent roughly 8.8% of the sample.

This entry is derived from a study of spatial heterogeneity in lung cancer (dated by TCRdb to the late 2010s). The study in broad terms: Donors were under 95 patients with early-stage, untreated non-small cell lung cancer from the lung TRACERx cohort. Follow-up PBMC samples were sequenced whenever available, with a median time to follow-up of approximately two years after resection. More beta-chain than alpha-chain transcripts were consistently detected, likely reflecting higher beta-chain transcript abundance. In the raw uncorrected reads, each unique combination of TCR and UMI appeared more than ten times on average. In non-small cell lung cancer, the study made a quantitative comparison of TCR alpha and beta repertoires among multiple tumor regions, matched nontumor lung and blood. Nonsynonymous mutation counts, determined by whole-exome sequencing of tumor tissue, were related to features of the TCR repertoire. Both alpha and beta chains were TCR-sequenced in fewer than 250 tumor regions, fewer than 80 matched nontumor lung samples and some 56 PBMC samples obtained at surgery. The paper's findings and limits, for the study overall: Ubiquitous expanded tumor TCRs were detected in blood more often at tumor resection than at routine follow-up. Confirming at a functional level the hypothesis that regional TCRs recognize regional mutations was considered to require additional single-cell paired TCR alpha and beta sequencing. Comparisons of baseline and follow-up blood repertoires included only 14 patients.

Via the germline V gene, CDR1 is SQVTM and CDR2 ANQGSEA. V is pared back by 4 bases and J by 0 bases, with 9 bases lying between the germline termini. Measured from the cysteine to the phenylalanine, the CDR3 is 14 residues long. The sequence is cut down to CDR3 DNA, 42 bases in frame from base 1. Recombination connected TRBV29-1 to TRBJ2-2; TRBD1 might be the D gene, on 6 matching bases. This TCR was sampled from a male donor with early-stage non-small cell lung cancer. The sequences come from PBMCs, collected at follow-up. The CDR3 here reads CSVARTANTGELFF. The DNA is as follows: TGCAGCGTTGCTAGGACAGCGAACACCGGGGAGCTGTTTTTT.